The 6 T cell receptor beta chains below come from one sample, sequenced in a study of T-cell reconstitution after alpha-beta-depleted transplantation in children. During its preparation, the TCRbeta library received unique molecular identifiers. TCRdb reprocessed the PCR reads with MiXCR, giving one entry per CDR3 protein. Here the sample spans about 340,000 distinct CDR3 sequences, approximately 10% being singletons. Specimen: PBMCs from the stem cell graft donor, collected from the stem cell graft. The receptors come from a human donor who donated a stem cell graft to a child with acute lymphoblastic leukemia.

This clonotype showed up just a few times. V usage is TRBV29-1 and J usage is TRBJ2-7, with TRBD2 matching over 7 bases. This CDR3 is 13 amino acids long. V dropped 4 bases and J dropped 3; count of bases not matched to a gene: 6. CDR1 is SQVTM, CDR2 ANQGSEA, per germline. CDR3 bases: TGCAGCGTTGGGCGGGGGAGCAACTACGAGCAGTACTTC. Translated, it gives CSVGRGSNYEQYF.

This rearrangement joins TRBV9 to TRBJ2-5; D might be TRBD1 (6 bases). The CDR3 extends over 14 amino acids. V dropped 0 bases and J dropped 4 bases, with 10 bases sitting between them. From germline, CDR1 is SGDLS and CDR2 YYNGEE. The CDR3 DNA follows: TGTGCCAGCAGCGTAGGGGGGCGCGGAGAGACCCAGTACTTC. It encodes CASSVGGRGETQYF.

This clonotype was found many times. The chain combines TRBV4-3 with TRBJ1-4; perhaps TRBD1 as D (5 bases). CDR3 size: 15 residues. V was cut by 3 bases and J by 4 bases, with 12 bases left in between. CDR1 and CDR2 from the germline V gene are LGHNA and YSLEER. CDR3 DNA: TGCGCCAGCAGCCACGCGACAGAAGATAATGAAAAACTGTTTTTT. Translating it yields CASSHATEDNEKLFF.

This clonotype has only a few counts. J is TRBJ2-3 and V is TRBV2, with D uncertain. V was shortened by 2 bases and J by 3 bases, with 9 bases between the two germline ends. This CDR3 has 14 amino acids. Germline values: CDR1 SNHLY, CDR2 FYNNEI. CDR3 sequence (DNA): TGTGCCAGCAGTGAATTTTTAGCAACAGATACGCAGTATTTT. It codes for CASSEFLATDTQYF.

This rearrangement joins TRBV12-3 or TRBV12-4 to TRBJ1-2; TRBD1 aligns across 9 bases. Losses at the gene ends were 5 bases for V and 6 bases for J; bases not matched to a gene: 10. This CDR3 has 15 amino acids. In DNA form, the CDR3 reads TGTGCCAGCAGTCCCCGAGGGACAGGGAGCGATGGCTACACCTTC. It translates to CASSPRGTGSDGYTF.

The V and J genes are TRBV10-3 and TRBJ2-5; 7 positions agree with TRBD2. Trimming at V came to 0 bases and at J to 4 bases, leaving 5 bases not matched to a gene. The CDR3 consists of 15 residues. Germline V lookup: CDR1 ENHRY, CDR2 SYGVKD. CDR3 nucleotides: TGTGCCATCAGTGAGTCGAGGGGACTACCAGAGACCCAGTACTTC. Translated: CAISESRGLPETQYF.